The 15 T cell receptor beta chains below all came from one sample that was sequenced in a study of CD8 T cells in Susac syndrome. RNA, at about 0.45 to 1 ug, was reverse transcribed with random hexamers. TCRdb re-derived calls from the immunoSEQ multiplex PCR reads in MiXCR, one entry per CDR3 protein. The sample shows approximately 170,000 distinct CDR3 sequences, roughly 94% of them seen only once. Sequenced input: CD4+ T cells from PBMCs. The receptors were sampled from a human donor in good health.

The chain has TRBV6-2 or TRBV6-3 and TRBJ1-2; D is undetermined. The CDR3 spans 14 residues. CDR1 is MNHEY and CDR2 is SVGEGT in the germline V gene. V was cut by 7 bases and J by 5 bases, with 17 bases left in between. The CDR3 coding sequence is TGTGCCAGCACTGCCCCGAGGGCCGGATATGGCTACACCTTC. Translated, it gives CASTAPRAGYGYTF.

This sequence joins TRBV20-1 and TRBJ2-3; no clear D. Trimming shortened V by 1 base and J by 2 bases, and 7 bases separated the two germline ends. The CDR3 covers 13 residues. The germline V gene has CDR1 DFQATT and CDR2 SNEGSKA (reference sequence). CDR3 nucleotides: TGCAGTGCTAGAGGGACCTACACAGATACGCAGTATTTT. This translates into CSARGTYTDTQYF.

CDR3 in DNA: TGCAGTGCCCAACGGGGAGAGACCCAGTACTTC. Translated: CSAQRGETQYF. The chain uses TRBV20-1 and TRBJ2-5; possibly TRBD2 for D (5 bases). V shed 6 bases and J shed 4 bases, with 9 bases lying between them. Germline CDR1 reads DFQATT; CDR2 reads SNEGSKA (reference sequence). CDR3 length: 11 amino acids.

The rearrangement links TRBV6-5 to TRBJ2-5, with D maybe TRBD2 (5 bases). CDR3 length: 14 residues. Deletions cut 4 bases from V and 4 bases from J, with 13 bases between. Germline lookup yields CDR1 MNHEY and CDR2 SVGAGI. The chain's CDR3 is CASSSNSGLETQYF. Written as DNA, the CDR3 is TGTGCCAGCAGTTCGAACTCGGGATTAGAGACCCAGTACTTC.

This sequence joins TRBV20-1 and TRBJ2-5; tentative D call: TRBD2 (6 bases). The CDR3 spans 13 residues. Germline values: CDR1 DFQATT, CDR2 SNEGSKA (reference sequence). Between the trimmed V and J ends, which lost 1 base and 4 bases, there was a span of 10 bases. The CDR3 loop is CSARVGGLETQYF. CDR3 DNA sequence: TGCAGTGCTAGAGTGGGGGGATTAGAGACCCAGTACTTC.

The chain recombines TRBV29-1 with TRBJ2-5; 8 bases are shared with TRBD1. Per the germline V gene, CDR1 is SQVTM and CDR2 is ANQGSEA. The CDR3 loop spans 12 amino acids. V was pared by 5 bases and J by 5 bases, with 4 bases of the junction left unmatched. In nucleotides, the CDR3 is TGCAGCGTTCAGGGGGCGGAGGAGACCCAGTACTTC. It yields the protein CSVQGAEETQYF.

V is TRBV19 and J is TRBJ2-3, with 11 bases that match TRBD2. V was pared by 7 bases and J by 0 bases, with 9 bases of the junction left unmatched. CDR1 is LNHDA and CDR2 is SQIVND in the germline V gene (reference sequence). This CDR3 has 17 residues. CDR3 in amino acids: CASTPTRTSGSTDTQYF. The CDR3 nucleotides read TGTGCCAGTACCCCGACCCGGACTAGCGGGAGCACAGATACGCAGTATTTT.

The chain uses TRBV28 and TRBJ2-7; 13 bases are shared with TRBD2. This CDR3 has 14 residues. Per the germline V gene, CDR1 is MDHEN and CDR2 is SYDVKM. After removal of 6 bases from V and 3 bases from J, the junction contained 2 bases not matched to a gene. The CDR3 spells CASRRTSGSYEQYF. As DNA, the CDR3 is TGTGCCAGCAGACGGACTAGCGGGAGCTACGAGCAGTACTTC.

This chain links TRBV7-2 with TRBJ1-2; D not certain. The CDR3 has 14 amino acids. Deletions cut 1 base from V and 4 bases from J, with 10 bases between. CDR1 and CDR2 from the germline V gene are SGHTA and FQGNSA. CDR3 nucleotides: TGTGCCAGCAGCTTAGGCGGCGGCGCCTATGGCTACACCTTC. It specifies CASSLGGGAYGYTF.

The chain is built from TRBV2 and TRBJ1-5; TRBD1 agrees at 10 bases. Germline V gene sequence: CDR1 SNHLY, CDR2 FYNNEI. Unmatched junction bases numbered 7, after V lost 6 bases and J lost 5 bases. This CDR3 has 15 amino acids. This chain's CDR3 is CASRNRTGGHQPQHF. The DNA for the CDR3 is TGTGCCAGCAGAAACCGGACAGGGGGGCATCAGCCCCAGCATTTT. Full variable domain (remainder filled in from reference TRBV2 and TRBJ1-5): EPEVTQTPSHQVTQMGQEVILRCVPISNHLYFYWYRQILGQKVEFLVSFYNNEISEKSEIFDDQFSVERPDGSNFTLKIRSTKLEDSAMYFCASRNRTGGHQPQHFGDGTRLSIL.

This chain connects TRBV7-2 to TRBJ1-2, with D possibly matching TRBD1 (5 bases). Trimming left V 5 bases short and J 10 bases short, with 17 bases between. Germline CDR1 reads SGHTA; CDR2 reads FQGNSA. The CDR3 spans 13 residues. The CDR3: CASSTFGGHDYTF. As DNA, the CDR3 is TGTGCCAGCAGCACATTCGGGGGTCATGACTACACCTTC.

This chain connects TRBV20-1 to TRBJ1-2; 9 bases fit TRBD1. CDR1 is DFQATT, CDR2 SNEGSKA, per germline (reference sequence). CDR3 length: 13 residues. J was trimmed by 7 bases and V by 0 bases; bases with no gene match: 3. This CDR3 is CSARETGGSGYTF. The CDR3 DNA reads as TGCAGTGCTAGAGAGACAGGGGGGAGTGGCTACACCTTC.

The V gene is TRBV7-9, the J gene TRBJ1-2; maybe TRBD1 (5 bases). The CDR3 has 15 residues. Trimming left V 3 bases short and J 2 bases short, with 13 bases between. Germline V lookup: CDR1 SEHNR, CDR2 FQNEAQ (reference sequence). The CDR3, as DNA: TGTGCCAGCAGCTTCCCCTCCGCAGGGAACTATGGCTACACCTTC. Its protein is CASSFPSAGNYGYTF.

This clonotype appeared a single time. Germline and junction disagree at one end, which may indicate a read error. The chain couples TRBV7-7 to TRBJ2-5; D possibly uses TRBD1 or TRBD2 (5 bases each). The germline V gene has CDR1 SSHAT and CDR2 FNYEAQ (reference sequence). The CDR3 totals 15 residues. As DNA, the CDR3 is TGTGCTAGCAGCTTAGCCCGGGACGGTCAAGAGACCCAGTACTTC. Protein product: CASSLARDGQETQYF.

The chain combines TRBV5-6 with TRBJ2-5; the D is unclear. Germline V lookup: CDR1 SGHDT, CDR2 YYEEEE. This CDR3 contains 12 residues. Trimming took off 1 base at V and 5 bases at J, with 6 bases between the two ends. The CDR3 reads CASSLTRETQYF. The CDR3 DNA follows: TGTGCCAGCAGCTTGACGAGGGAGACCCAGTACTTC.